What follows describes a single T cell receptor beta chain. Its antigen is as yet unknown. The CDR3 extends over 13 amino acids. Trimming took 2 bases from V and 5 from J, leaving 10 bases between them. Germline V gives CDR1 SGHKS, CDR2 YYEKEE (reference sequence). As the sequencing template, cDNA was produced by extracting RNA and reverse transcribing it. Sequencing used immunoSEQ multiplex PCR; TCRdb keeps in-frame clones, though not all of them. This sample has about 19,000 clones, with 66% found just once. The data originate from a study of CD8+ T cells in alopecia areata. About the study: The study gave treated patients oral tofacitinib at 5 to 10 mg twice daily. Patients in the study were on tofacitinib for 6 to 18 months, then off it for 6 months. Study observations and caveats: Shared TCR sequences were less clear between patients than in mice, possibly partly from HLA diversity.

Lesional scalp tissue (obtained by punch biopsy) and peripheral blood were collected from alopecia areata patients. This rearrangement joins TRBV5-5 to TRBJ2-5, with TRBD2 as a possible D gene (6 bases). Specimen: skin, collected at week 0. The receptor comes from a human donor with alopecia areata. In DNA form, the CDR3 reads TGTGCCAGCAGCTTACTAGCTCGGGAGACCCAGTACTTC. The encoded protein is CASSLLARETQYF.